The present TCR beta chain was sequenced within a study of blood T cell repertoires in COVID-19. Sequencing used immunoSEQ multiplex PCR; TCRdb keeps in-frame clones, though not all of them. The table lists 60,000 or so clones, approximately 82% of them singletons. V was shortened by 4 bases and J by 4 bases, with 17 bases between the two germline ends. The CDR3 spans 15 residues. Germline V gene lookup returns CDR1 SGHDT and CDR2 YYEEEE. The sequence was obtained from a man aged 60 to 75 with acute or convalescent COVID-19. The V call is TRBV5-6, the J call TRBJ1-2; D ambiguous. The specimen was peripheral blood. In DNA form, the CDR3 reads TGTGCCAGCAGCGAATCGGGAGGGTGGGTCTATGGCTACACCTTC. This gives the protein CASSESGGWVYGYTF.